The present T cell receptor beta chain was sequenced within a study of cytomegalovirus exposure and HLA in healthy donors. Whole-study findings and limits: TRBV6-2, TRBV6-3 and some other V segments were excluded as indistinguishable.

60 Vbeta and 13 Jbeta primers were used in PCR. Sequenced by immunoSEQ multiplex PCR; TCRdb stores in-frame clones only, minus some. In the table there are about 69,000 clones, more than 75% of which are singletons. This CDR3 contains 13 residues. V dropped 8 bases and J dropped 5; count of bases not matched to a gene: 7. CDR1 and CDR2 (germline): MNHEY, SMNVEV (reference sequence). The table lists this clone with a few counts. Its antigen is undetermined. The chain recombines TRBV27 with TRBJ2-5, with 8 bases identical to TRBD1. Source material: PBMCs. The TCR originated in a man aged 18 to 30 in good health and CMV-seronegative. CDR3 residues: CASRTTGVETQYF. The CDR3, as DNA: TGTGCCAGCCGAACGACAGGGGTGGAGACCCAGTACTTC.